This T cell receptor beta chain was identified in a study of T cell repertoires in cytomegalovirus infection. At the level of the study: Public TCR beta signature analysis indicated the presence of both CMV infection and matching HLA type. Findings of the study overall: Cumulative frequency of public TCR beta families picked out carriers of CMV plus the relevant HLA. CMV-specific TCR beta clonotypes restricted by HLA-C were the ones dominating the ex vivo response.

TCRdb itself ran the reads through MiXCR, one entry per CDR3 protein. The sample has hundreds of thousands of distinct CDR3 sequences, 20% to 25% seen once; the top ten hold roughly 8%. About this clonotype: Its specificity is unknown.

The receptor was isolated from a human donor in good health (CMV status not recorded). Some clones in this sample may be carry-over from other donors' samples. The source material was CD8+ T cells from PBMCs.

The CDR3 here is CATSEGQNYGYTF. In DNA form, the CDR3 reads TGTGCCACCAGTGAAGGACAGAACTATGGCTACACCTTC. V and J are TRBV24-1 and TRBJ1-2; tentatively, D is TRBD1 (6 bases). The V and J ends lost 4 bases and 2 bases respectively, with 7 bases between them. The germline gives CDR1 KGHDR, CDR2 SFDVKD. CDR3 size: 13 residues.